These 21 T cell receptor beta chains share one sample of origin, sequenced in a study of blood T cell repertoires in COVID-19. Produced via immunoSEQ multiplex PCR; TCRdb's table is partial and in-frame only. The data show approximately 140,000 clones, with roughly 84% seen just once and 4.5% to 6% held by the top ten. Material for sequencing was PBMCs or T cells enriched from blood (not recorded which). The receptors shown here come from a woman between 45 and 60 years old who had been exposed to COVID-19.

The chain combines TRBV28 with TRBJ2-7; TRBD1 matches 11 bases. Trimming removed 2 bases from V and 4 bases from J; junction bases left unmatched: 4. The CDR3 has 15 amino acids. Germline V gives CDR1 MDHEN, CDR2 SYDVKM. The CDR3 is CASSLDGTGGYEQYF. The CDR3 DNA sequence: TGTGCCAGCAGTTTAGATGGGACAGGGGGGTACGAGCAGTACTTC.

This clone has only a few counts. This chain joins TRBV9 and TRBJ1-6; D gene unclear. The germline V gene has CDR1 SGDLS and CDR2 YYNGEE. With 3 bases removed from V and 5 bases from J, the gap between germline ends came to 12 bases. This CDR3 contains 15 residues. The CDR3, as DNA: TGTGCCAGCAGCGCAATGGGAGGAGATAATTCACCCCTCCACTTT. Amino acid sequence: CASSAMGGDNSPLHF.

The chain is built from TRBV30 and TRBJ1-1; 7 positions agree with TRBD1. Germline CDR1 GTSNPN, CDR2 SVGIG (reference sequence). Unmatched junction bases numbered 5, after V lost 0 bases and J lost 4 bases. The CDR3 has 14 amino acids. Written as DNA, the CDR3 is TGTGCCTGGAGTGTAGCAGGGGGAGGCACTGAAGCTTTCTTT. It specifies CAWSVAGGGTEAFF.

This chain joins TRBV7-9 and TRBJ2-1, with 8 bases lining up with TRBD2. The ends lost 1 base at V and 8 bases at J; junction bases unmatched: 13. The CDR3 totals 17 residues. Germline assignment: CDR1 SEHNR and CDR2 FQNEAQ (reference sequence). This chain's CDR3 is CASSLGRGSGKYDEQFF. The CDR3 DNA is TGTGCCAGCAGCTTAGGGAGGGGTAGCGGGAAGTACGATGAGCAGTTCTTC.

This chain links TRBV19 with TRBJ2-7; 7 bases agree with TRBD1. CDR1 is LNHDA and CDR2 is SQIVND in the germline V gene (reference sequence). This CDR3 is 14 amino acids long. The J segment lost 3 bases and the V segment lost 6 bases, leaving 8 bases of the junction unmatched. The DNA for the CDR3 is TGTGCCAGTAGGGTGGTAGGGGGCTTCTACGAGCAGTACTTC. Encoded protein: CASRVVGGFYEQYF.

The chain employs TRBV5-1 and TRBJ2-7, with D perhaps TRBD2 (7 bases). V lost 10 bases and J lost 7, with 27 bases in between. CDR3 size: 15 residues. The germline CDR1 and CDR2 sequences are SGHRS and YFSETQ. The CDR3 loop is CARRRAGAGPGEQYF. CDR3 nucleotide sequence: TGCGCCCGCCGCCGGGCGGGGGCAGGGCCGGGGGAGCAGTACTTC.

This sequence joins TRBV19 and TRBJ1-5; D perhaps matches TRBD1 (6 bases). Germline CDR1 is LNHDA and CDR2 is SQIVND (reference sequence). There are 17 residues in the CDR3. The V and J ends lost 6 bases and 1 base respectively, with 19 bases between them. The CDR3, as DNA: TGTGCCAGTAGCCCCCCGGGCCTCAGGGGCAGCAATCAGCCCCAGCATTTT. Amino acid sequence: CASSPPGLRGSNQPQHF.

The V call is TRBV18, the J call TRBJ2-7; D remains unclear. V lost 0 bases to trimming and J lost 5 bases, with 14 bases between them. CDR1 and CDR2 (germline): KGHSH, LQKENI. The CDR3 is 15 amino acids. DNA of the CDR3: TGTGCCAGCTCACCACCGGTAACACAGCTTAACGAGCAGTACTTC. Protein: CASSPPVTQLNEQYF.

This sequence joins TRBV6-1 and TRBJ2-3, with D perhaps TRBD2 (5 bases). The germline V and J ends were trimmed by 4 bases and 2 bases, with 19 bases remaining between them. The CDR3 spans 17 residues. CDR1 MNHNS and CDR2 SASEGT come from the germline V gene. This chain's CDR3 is CASSVWTPRLTTDTQYF. The CDR3 coding sequence is TGTGCCAGCAGTGTTTGGACTCCTCGATTAACCACAGATACGCAGTATTTT.

The chain uses TRBV2 and TRBJ1-1, with 8 bases identical to TRBD1. The junction had 8 bases not matched to a gene; V was cut back by 6 bases and J by 5 bases. There are 14 residues in the CDR3. From germline, CDR1 is SNHLY and CDR2 FYNNEI. Here the CDR3 DNA reads TGTGCCAGCAGGGACCAGGGGGCGCCTACTGAAGCTTTCTTT. This sequence encodes CASRDQGAPTEAFF.

CDR3 coding DNA: TGTGCCAGCAGCGAGACTAGCGTAGCCCCCTACGAGCAGTACTTC. Its translation: CASSETSVAPYEQYF. The chain combines TRBV2 with TRBJ2-7; 8 bases fit TRBD2. The CDR3 extends over 15 amino acids. Germline CDR1 and CDR2: SNHLY and FYNNEI. J lost 2 bases, V lost 6 bases, and 9 bases had no gene match. Complete variable domain (other parts from reference TRBV2 and TRBJ2-7): EPEVTQTPSHQVTQMGQEVILRCVPISNHLYFYWYRQILGQKVEFLVSFYNNEISEKSEIFDDQFSVERPDGSNFTLKIRSTKLEDSAMYFCASSETSVAPYEQYFGPGTRLTVT.

This chain connects TRBV5-4 to TRBJ1-1; no reliable D call. Trimming removed 3 bases from V and 4 bases from J, with 10 bases in between. Germline V gene lookup returns CDR1 SGHNT and CDR2 YYREEE (reference sequence). The CDR3 is 13 amino acids. Written as DNA, the CDR3 is TGTGCCAGCAGCTCAAGGAGTTTCACTGAAGCTTTCTTT. Protein sequence: CASSSRSFTEAFF.

The genes are TRBV3-1 (or the pseudogene TRBV3-2) and TRBJ1-2; 7 bases map to TRBD1. CDR3 length equals 16 residues. V was clipped by 4 bases and J by 2 bases; unmatched bases: 10. In germline, CDR1 is LGHDT, CDR2 YNNKEL (reference sequence). CDR3 DNA: TGTGCCAGCAGCCTCCGCGACAGGGTTAGGAACTATGGCTACACCTTC. Protein sequence: CASSLRDRVRNYGYTF.

This clone was detected a few times. The chain couples TRBV30 to TRBJ1-5; 8 bases align to TRBD1. Looked up from germline, CDR1 is GTSNPN and CDR2 is SVGIG (reference sequence). CDR3 length: 15 amino acids. V lost 0 bases to trimming and J lost 6 bases; unmatched junction nucleotides: 7. DNA of the CDR3: TGTGCCTGGAGTGTCGGGCAGGGGGCTTTTCAGCCCCAGCATTTT. This translates into CAWSVGQGAFQPQHF. Full variable domain (remainder filled in from reference TRBV30 and TRBJ1-5): SQTIHQWPATLVQPVGSPLSLECTVEGTSNPNLYWYRQAAGRGLQLLFYSVGIGQISSEVPQNLSASRPQDRQFILSSKKLLLSDSGFYLCAWSVGQGAFQPQHFGDGTRLSIL.

The count of this clone is one. V gene TRBV19 combines with J gene TRBJ1-6, with TRBD1 matching over 7 bases. CDR1 and CDR2 from the germline V gene are LNHDA and SQIVND (reference sequence). J was trimmed by 7 bases and V by 5 bases; bases with no gene match: 11. The CDR3 totals 16 residues. CDR3 residues: CASSVRQGPNNSPLHF. The CDR3 region has the DNA TGTGCCAGTAGTGTCCGACAGGGACCGAACAATTCACCCCTCCACTTT. The complete variable domain, with remaining parts taken from reference TRBV19 and TRBJ1-6, reads DGGITQSPKYLFRKEGQNVTLSCEQNLNHDAMYWYRQDPGQGLRLIYYSQIVNDFQKGDIAEGYSVSREKKESFPLTVTSAQKNPTAFYLCASSVRQGPNNSPLHFGNGTRLTVT.

This chain connects TRBV19 to TRBJ2-7; weak D call: TRBD1 (5 bases). Germline lookup yields CDR1 LNHDA and CDR2 SQIVND (reference sequence). V lost 4 bases to trimming and J lost 5 bases, with 9 bases between them. The CDR3 has 12 residues. CDR3: CASSTGSHEQYF. CDR3 nucleotides: TGTGCCAGTAGTACAGGGTCCCACGAGCAGTACTTC.

The chain combines TRBV10-1 with TRBJ2-3, with D perhaps TRBD1 (5 bases). The CDR3 length is 13 residues. The germline gives CDR1 WNHNN, CDR2 SYGVQD (reference sequence). Deletions cut 3 bases from V and 4 bases from J, with 8 bases between. The CDR3 DNA follows: TGCGCCAGCAGTGAACAGGCCTCAGATACGCAGTATTTT. Translation gives CASSEQASDTQYF.

The V gene is TRBV30, the J gene TRBJ1-5; possibly TRBD1 for D (6 bases). The CDR3 consists of 12 residues. Between the trimmed V and J ends, which lost 4 bases and 6 bases, there was a span of 10 bases. CDR1 and CDR2 from the germline V gene are GTSNPN and SVGIG (reference sequence). CDR3 sequence: CAWNTGFQPQHF. DNA for the CDR3: TGTGCCTGGAATACAGGGTTTCAGCCCCAGCATTTT.

V is TRBV19 and J is TRBJ2-7; D is unclear. Germline assignment: CDR1 LNHDA and CDR2 SQIVND (reference sequence). This CDR3 has 13 residues. V lost 3 bases and J 2 bases, leaving 8 bases between the germline ends. The chain's CDR3 is CASSIQSAYEQYF. The DNA for the CDR3 is TGTGCCAGTAGTATTCAGAGCGCCTACGAGCAGTACTTC.

V gene TRBV19 combines with J gene TRBJ1-4; TRBD1 agrees at 7 bases. CDR1 is LNHDA and CDR2 is SQIVND in the germline V gene (reference sequence). With 5 bases clipped from V and 8 bases from J, the junction kept 14 bases outside the gene matches. The CDR3 length is 16 residues. DNA for the CDR3: TGTGCCAGTAGTCCGCGGGACAGACAAAGCGGGGAAAAACTGTTTTTT. Translating it yields CASSPRDRQSGEKLFF.

V usage is TRBV2 and J usage is TRBJ2-5; D is possibly TRBD2 (7 bases). The CDR3 has 16 residues. The V gene lost 2 bases and the J gene lost 4 bases, with 17 bases spanning the gap. Germline assignment: CDR1 SNHLY and CDR2 FYNNEI. Here the CDR3 DNA reads TGTGCCAGCAGTGAACTGGGGGGGCGTGGGAGAGAGACCCAGTACTTC. The encoded protein is CASSELGGRGRETQYF.